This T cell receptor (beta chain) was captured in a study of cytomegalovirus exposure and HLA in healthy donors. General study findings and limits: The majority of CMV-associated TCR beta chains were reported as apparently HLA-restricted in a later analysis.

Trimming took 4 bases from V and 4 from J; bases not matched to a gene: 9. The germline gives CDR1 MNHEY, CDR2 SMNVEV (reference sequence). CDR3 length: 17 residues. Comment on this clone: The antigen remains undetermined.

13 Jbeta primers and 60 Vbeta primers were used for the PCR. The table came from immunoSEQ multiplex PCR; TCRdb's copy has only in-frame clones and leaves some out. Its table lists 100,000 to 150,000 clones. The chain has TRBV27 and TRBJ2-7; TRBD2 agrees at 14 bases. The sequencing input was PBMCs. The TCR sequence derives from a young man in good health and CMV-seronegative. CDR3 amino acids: CASSSPGLAGVTYEQYF. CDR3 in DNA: TGTGCCAGCAGTTCCCCGGGACTAGCGGGAGTTACTTACGAGCAGTACTTC.